The 4 T cell receptor beta chains below were found in one sample sequenced in a study of metastatic and nonmetastatic thyroid tumors. Until they underwent thyroid surgery, no patient had received any treatment. With MiXCR, TCRdb called clones anew from the PCR reads. The data show some 30,000 clones, with 10% to 11% seen just once and approximately 15% held by the top ten. The sequenced sample consisted of blood. The receptors come from a female donor with papillary thyroid cancer or a benign thyroid nodule (not recorded which). Some clones in this sample may be carry-over from other donors' samples.

This clone was counted at least ten times. The J gene is TRBJ2-7, the V gene TRBV5-1; TRBD1 aligns across 12 bases. The CDR3 length is 13 residues. The germline CDR1 and CDR2 sequences are SGHRS and YFSETQ. The trim removed 6 bases at V and 5 bases at J, leaving 3 bases unmatched. CDR3 residues: CASKGQGADEQYF. The DNA of the CDR3 is TGCGCCAGCAAGGGACAGGGGGCGGACGAGCAGTACTTC.

This clone was detected ten times or more. This rearrangement joins TRBV7-6 to TRBJ1-5; 9 bases agree with TRBD1. The CDR3 runs 14 residues. The germline CDR1 and CDR2 sequences are SGHVS and FNYEAQ. The ends lost 4 bases at V and 4 bases at J; junction bases unmatched: 2. The CDR3 is CASSSGQGNQPQHF. CDR3 bases: TGTGCCAGCAGCTCAGGACAGGGGAATCAGCCCCAGCATTTT. The full variable domain, rest sourced from reference TRBV7-6 and TRBJ1-5, is GAGVSQSPRYKVTKRGQDVALRCDPISGHVSLYWYRQALGQGPEFLTYFNYEAQQDKSGLPNDRFSAERPEGSISTLTIQRTEQRDSAMYRCASSSGQGNQPQHFGDGTRLSIL.

Ten or more counts support this clone. The chain has TRBV6-2 or TRBV6-3 and TRBJ2-6; the D gene is possibly TRBD1 (6 bases). CDR1 and CDR2 from the germline V gene are MNHEY and SVGEGT. CDR3 length equals 16 residues. The V and J ends lost 2 bases and 2 bases respectively, with 10 bases between them. The CDR3 DNA follows: TGTGCCAGCAGTTACGGGGGCGACGCTGGGGCCAACGTCCTGACTTTC. Its translation: CASSYGGDAGANVLTF.

Many counts were recorded for this clone. J is TRBJ1-4 and V is TRBV28; the D is unclear. The CDR3 loop spans 15 amino acids. With 6 bases removed from V and 3 bases from J, the gap between germline ends came to 14 bases. Germline-derived CDR1 and CDR2 are MDHEN and SYDVKM. CDR3 sequence: CASRGWADPNEKLFF. The CDR3 DNA reads TGTGCCAGCAGGGGGTGGGCCGATCCTAATGAAAAACTGTTTTTT.